These T cell receptor beta chains were read from a single sample in a study of T cells after yellow fever vaccination. From the 5' RACE reads, TCRdb called clonotypes with MiXCR, one entry per CDR3 protein. The sample consists of 250,000 to 300,000 distinct CDR3 sequences, 10% to 15% of them appearing once. The sample was CD4+ T cells sorted from PBMCs, taken 45 days after the yellow fever booster vaccination. The receptors were sampled from a man between 25 and 39 years old who received the YFV17D yellow fever vaccine. Both conserved end residues are trimmed from each CDR3.

j_gene	v_gene	CDR3aa
TRBJ2-7	TRBV20-1	SARDHSSAGEQY
TRBJ1-5	TRBV5-6	ASSWGQINQPQH
TRBJ2-7	TRBV4-2	ASKKLDGTEEQY
TRBJ2-7	TRBV7-9	ASSPTLRYDEQY
TRBJ2-3	TRBV2	ASKPEFTDTQY
TRBJ2-1	TRBV5-1	ASGYAGNEQF
TRBJ2-4	TRBV4-1	ASSQLVGLAGSRVSKNIQY
TRBJ2-1	TRBV4-2	ASSQAGGGYNEQF
TRBJ2-3	TRBV10-3	AISRDRGADTQY
TRBJ2-3	TRBV11-2	ASRPGGRTDTQY
TRBJ1-3	TRBV5-5	ASSLGHTGGSGNTIY
TRBJ2-1	TRBV27	ASSLVRNNEQF
TRBJ2-7	TRBV5-1	ASSTSGGIWSYEQY
TRBJ2-7	TRBV12-3/TRBV12-4	ASGTGVGSYEQY
TRBJ2-5	TRBV29-1	SVANRFKETQY
TRBJ2-2	TRBV20-1	SARLVQAGELF
TRBJ1-6	TRBV27	ASSLIPLDSPLH
TRBJ2-7	TRBV15	ATSRERGSTPEQY
TRBJ2-4	TRBV7-9	ASSLGLSRNAKNIQY
TRBJ2-3	TRBV24-1	ATSEGSGITDTQY
TRBJ1-1	TRBV12-3/TRBV12-4	ASSFAGNAEAF
TRBJ1-5	TRBV12-3/TRBV12-4	ASSTDGRNQPQH
TRBJ2-7	TRBV11-2	ASSLVPDFGEQY
TRBJ2-2	TRBV7-7	ASSTGRTGELF
TRBJ2-5	TRBV20-1	SAHAPLARSQETQY
TRBJ2-7	TRBV7-2	ASSLVGTSGSSYEQY
TRBJ1-6	TRBV20-1	SASSGSPLH
TRBJ2-5	TRBV7-9	ASSTIRESGETQY
TRBJ2-5	TRBV10-3	AISESSGTTQY
TRBJ2-2	TRBV7-9	ASSLDSIAGELF
TRBJ2-4	TRBV5-6	ASSLAGGKNIQY
TRBJ2-7	TRBV10-3	AISDRRYEQY
TRBJ1-1	TRBV15	ASRQGPPPNTEAF
TRBJ1-5	TRBV5-6	ASSLVTGGPQH
TRBJ2-7	TRBV15	ATSRDSYEQY
TRBJ2-7	TRBV9	ASSVASSGMSYEQY
TRBJ2-7	TRBV12-3/TRBV12-4	ASRPDGPYEQY